These 30 T cell receptor beta chains came from one sample sequenced in a study of blood T cells in healthy people across ages (dated by TCRdb to about 2015). The library was prepared using 5' RACE. Sequenced on an Illumina HiSeq 2500. A second PCR of roughly 6 to 11 cycles was run with a J-beta primer mix and a sample-barcoded 5' primer. In-frame beta chains were kept once TCRdb had trimmed the public reads at Q25 with fastp and called clones with MiXCR. Rows with a matching CDR3 protein are joined into one entry that keeps the most common DNA and genes. The sample contains about 570,000 distinct CDR3 sequences, roughly 29% of them found a single time. About a fifth of the sample belongs to the ten largest clones. The sequencing sample was made of blood. The receptors here all came from a woman in her seventies in good health.

The V call is TRBV20-1, the J call TRBJ2-7, with D possibly TRBD1 on 6 matching bases. CDR1 and CDR2 (germline): DFQATT, SNEGSKA (reference sequence). V was pared by 3 bases and J by 0 bases, with 15 bases between. The CDR3 runs 15 residues. The DNA of the CDR3 is TGCAGTGCTAGGGTGCCACAGGGACGCTCCTACGAGCAGTACTTC. Its protein is CSARVPQGRSYEQYF.

This clonotype has only a few counts. The chain recombines TRBV7-2 with TRBJ2-7, with TRBD1 matching over 9 bases. The CDR3 is made up of 14 amino acids. V dropped 6 bases and J dropped 2; count of bases not matched to a gene: 5. CDR1 SGHTA and CDR2 FQGNSA come from the germline V gene. The CDR3 DNA reads TGTGCCAGCAGTTGGGGACAGGGCCCCTACGAGCAGTACTTC. Protein sequence: CASSWGQGPYEQYF.

This clonotype was counted a few times. The chain recombines TRBV5-1 with TRBJ2-5, with D hard to call. CDR1 is SGHRS and CDR2 is YFSETQ in the germline V gene. V was clipped by 4 bases and J by 4 bases, with 14 bases between them. This CDR3 has 14 amino acids. This chain's CDR3 is CASSLGVVSETQYF. Written as DNA, the CDR3 is TGCGCCAGCAGCCTGGGTGTGGTGTCAGAGACCCAGTACTTC. The variable domain in full, completed from reference TRBV5-1 and TRBJ2-5, reads KAGVTQTPRYLIKTRGQQVTLSCSPISGHRSVSWYQQTPGQGLQFLFEYFSETQRNKGNFPGRFSGRQFSNSRSEMNVSTLELGDSALYLCASSLGVVSETQYFGPGTRLLVL.

This clonotype was found a few times. The V and J genes are TRBV9 and TRBJ1-1; TRBD1 matches at 7 bases. Germline V gene data show CDR1 as SGDLS and CDR2 as YYNGEE. The CDR3 is 13 amino acids. J was trimmed by 5 bases and V by 0 bases; bases with no gene match: 1. CDR3 in DNA: TGTGCCAGCAGCGTAGAGACAGGGACTGAAGCTTTCTTT. Encoded protein: CASSVETGTEAFF.

V and J are TRBV7-2 and TRBJ2-5, with 8 positions matching TRBD2. J gave up 2 bases and V 5 bases, and 10 bases lay outside the gene matches. Germline V gene lookup returns CDR1 SGHTA and CDR2 FQGNSA. The CDR3 has 16 residues. The CDR3 is CASSQSGGNIQETQYF. CDR3 in DNA: TGTGCCAGCAGCCAAAGCGGGGGAAACATACAAGAGACCCAGTACTTC.

This chain joins TRBV5-1 and TRBJ1-1; perhaps TRBD1 as D (5 bases). This CDR3 has 16 residues. V was pared by 4 bases and J by 0 bases, with 16 bases between. CDR1 is SGHRS and CDR2 is YFSETQ in the germline V gene. Here the CDR3 DNA reads TGCGCCAGCAGCCCGAAGGGGCAGGAGTTGAACACTGAAGCTTTCTTT. Translation: CASSPKGQELNTEAFF.

This rearrangement joins TRBV2 to TRBJ1-1; no definite D call. The CDR3 is 11 residues long. V was shortened by 3 bases and J by 6 bases, with 5 bases between the two germline ends. Germline V gene lookup returns CDR1 SNHLY and CDR2 FYNNEI. CDR3 residues: CASSDWAEAFF. The DNA for the CDR3 is TGTGCCAGCAGTGATTGGGCTGAAGCTTTCTTT. The variable domain in full, with the rest retrieved from reference TRBV2 and TRBJ1-1, is EPEVTQTPSHQVTQMGQEVILRCVPISNHLYFYWYRQILGQKVEFLVSFYNNEISEKSEIFDDQFSVERPDGSNFTLKIRSTKLEDSAMYFCASSDWAEAFFGQGTRLTVV.

This chain's CDR3 is CAISPGTGELFF. The CDR3 bases are TGTGCCATCAGTCCAGGGACCGGGGAGCTGTTTTTT. The V call is TRBV10-3, the J call TRBJ2-2, with D perhaps matching TRBD1 (5 bases). CDR1 and CDR2 from the germline V gene are ENHRY and SYGVKD. Trimming cost V 5 bases and J 5 bases, with 6 bases left between them. This CDR3 has 12 amino acids.

The rearrangement joins TRBV5-1 to TRBJ1-2, with D possibly being TRBD1 (6 bases). Germline CDR1 SGHRS, CDR2 YFSETQ. The CDR3 consists of 15 residues. Trimming removed 5 bases from V and 3 bases from J, with 17 bases in between. In DNA form, the CDR3 reads TGCGCCAGCAGTACCGTACCCGGGGGCTACTATGGCTACACCTTC. The encoded protein is CASSTVPGGYYGYTF.

This clonotype was seen more than once but under ten times. The V gene is TRBV7-2, the J gene TRBJ2-5, with a tentative D call TRBD2 (5 bases). V was cut by 5 bases and J by 5 bases, with 9 bases left in between. The CDR3 consists of 12 residues. Per the germline V gene, CDR1 is SGHTA and CDR2 is FQGNSA. CDR3 region: CASSTDLETQYF. DNA of the CDR3: TGTGCCAGCAGCACGGACTTGGAGACCCAGTACTTC.

This chain links TRBV7-6 with TRBJ2-1; D is possibly TRBD2 (5 bases). The CDR3 consists of 14 residues. The germline V gene has CDR1 SGHVS and CDR2 FNYEAQ. V lost 2 bases, J lost 5 bases, and 10 bases lay in between. The CDR3 DNA sequence: TGTGCCAGCAGCTTAACGACCGGGGACAATGAGCAGTTCTTC. Its protein is CASSLTTGDNEQFF.

A word on this clonotype: The junction shows a germline mismatch at one end, possibly a read error. This chain links TRBV20-1 with TRBJ1-1, with D unclear. Per the germline V gene, CDR1 is DFQATT and CDR2 is SNEGSKA (reference sequence). CDR3 size: 10 residues. The CDR3 sequence: CSAFNTGAFF. For the CDR3, the DNA is TGCAGTGCATTTAACACTGGAGCTTTCTTT.

The chain combines TRBV19 with TRBJ1-1; maybe TRBD1 (5 bases). Trimming stripped 8 bases from V and 3 bases from J, with 13 bases between. Germline V gene data show CDR1 as LNHDA and CDR2 as SQIVND (reference sequence). The CDR3 has 13 residues. The CDR3 loop reads CASQKRGDTEAFF. CDR3 bases: TGTGCCAGTCAAAAAAGGGGTGACACTGAAGCTTTCTTT. The full variable domain, completed using reference TRBV19 and TRBJ1-1, is DGGITQSPKYLFRKEGQNVTLSCEQNLNHDAMYWYRQDPGQGLRLIYYSQIVNDFQKGDIAEGYSVSREKKESFPLTVTSAQKNPTAFYLCASQKRGDTEAFFGQGTRLTVV.

The rearrangement joins TRBV12-3 or TRBV12-4 to TRBJ1-2; TRBD1 aligns across 8 bases. The CDR3 has 13 residues. V was clipped by 7 bases and J by 5 bases; unmatched bases: 6. The DNA of the CDR3 is TGTGCCAGCACGCTACAGGGGGTGTATGGCTACACCTTC. It codes for CASTLQGVYGYTF.

This clonotype was seen a handful of times. The chain has TRBV29-1 and TRBJ2-3, with no clear D. Deletions cut 5 bases from V and 1 base from J, with 7 bases between. Per the germline V gene, CDR1 is SQVTM and CDR2 is ANQGSEA. CDR3 length equals 12 residues. CDR3 DNA sequence: TGCAGCGTTATCCAGGGCACAGATACGCAGTATTTT. Amino acid sequence: CSVIQGTDTQYF.

J is TRBJ1-2 and V is TRBV24-1; D unresolved. V gave up 3 bases and J gave up 4 bases, with 5 bases separating them. Per germline, CDR1 KGHDR and CDR2 SFDVKD. The CDR3 loop spans 12 amino acids. The CDR3 region has the DNA TGTGCCACCAGTGATGCTCGCTATGGCTACACCTTC. This gives the protein CATSDARYGYTF.

The V gene is TRBV11-3, the J gene TRBJ2-1, with a weak D call TRBD2 (5 bases). The germline gives CDR1 SGHNT, CDR2 YENEEA. The CDR3 totals 13 residues. V gave up 3 bases and J gave up 7 bases, with 10 bases separating them. The CDR3 loop is CASSFTSINEQFF. The CDR3 nucleotides are TGTGCCAGCAGCTTCACTAGTATTAATGAGCAGTTCTTC. Variable domain in full (rest from reference TRBV11-3 and TRBJ2-1): EAGVVQSPRYKIIEKKQPVAFWCNPISGHNTLYWYLQNLGQGPELLIRYENEEAVDDSQLPKDRFSAERLKGVDSTLKIQPAELGDSAVYLCASSFTSINEQFFGPGTRLTVL.

V usage is TRBV29-1 and J usage is TRBJ2-7, with no clear D. V gave up 8 bases and J gave up 6 bases, with 14 bases separating them. CDR3 size: 11 residues. Per the germline V gene, CDR1 is SQVTM and CDR2 is ANQGSEA. CDR3 sequence (DNA): TGCAGCTACACTACCCACACCGAGCAGTACTTC. Amino acid sequence: CSYTTHTEQYF.

The chain carries TRBV6-1 and TRBJ1-2, with TRBD1 as a possible D gene (6 bases). The V gene's germline CDR1 is MNHNS and CDR2 SASEGT. This CDR3 has 14 amino acids. V was clipped by 7 bases and J by 2 bases, with 14 bases between them. The CDR3 here is CASIKQGGNYGYTF. Written as DNA, the CDR3 is TGTGCCAGCATCAAACAGGGAGGCAACTATGGCTACACCTTC.

The J gene is TRBJ2-2, the V gene TRBV7-9, with 7 bases that match TRBD1. The end of the DNA fits TRBJ1-4 better, so the J call may be wrong. Germline values: CDR1 SEHNR, CDR2 FQNEAQ (reference sequence). This CDR3 spans 14 amino acids. As DNA, the CDR3 is TGTGCCAGCAGCCGGACAGGCCCCGGTGAAAAACTGTTTTTT. It is translated as CASSRTGPGEKLFF.

The V call is TRBV9, the J call TRBJ2-3; 11 nucleotides agree with TRBD2. This CDR3 contains 17 residues. Trimming cost V 2 bases and J 5 bases; bases outside gene matches: 10. Germline V lookup: CDR1 SGDLS, CDR2 YYNGEE. The CDR3 DNA follows: TGTGCCAGCAGCGTTATCACCGGGACTAGCGGAAGAGATACGCAGTATTTT. Amino acids: CASSVITGTSGRDTQYF.

This clonotype was counted between two and nine times. The gene calls are TRBV5-1 and TRBJ2-5, with 11 bases matching TRBD2. The end of the DNA is better explained by TRBJ2-1, so the J call may be wrong. CDR3 length equals 16 residues. Germline V gives CDR1 SGHRS, CDR2 YFSETQ. The DNA for the CDR3 is TGCGCCAGCAGCCTAGAGGTAGCGGGAGGGGTCAATGAGCAGTTCTTC. Translated, it gives CASSLEVAGGVNEQFF.

V gene TRBV19 combines with J gene TRBJ1-2; D is uncertain. The CDR3 is made up of 13 amino acids. CDR1 is LNHDA, CDR2 SQIVND, per germline (reference sequence). Trimming took 1 base from V and 4 from J, leaving 7 bases between them. The CDR3 coding sequence is TGTGCCAGTAGTATAGGGGCAGTCTATGGCTACACCTTC. Amino acid sequence: CASSIGAVYGYTF.

The CDR3 sequence is CASSLVTGVDEQFF. The CDR3 nucleotides are TGTGCCAGCAGCTTAGTGACAGGGGTCGATGAGCAGTTCTTC. This chain connects TRBV11-2 to TRBJ2-1; 8 bases map to TRBD1. The V and J ends lost 1 base and 8 bases, in that order; junction bases with no gene match: 4. Germline V gene sequence: CDR1 SGHAT, CDR2 FQNNGV. The CDR3 runs 14 residues.

The V call is TRBV7-2, the J call TRBJ1-3, with D perhaps TRBD1 (5 bases). The CDR3 length is 13 residues. The V and J ends lost 2 bases and 7 bases respectively, with 9 bases between them. CDR1 is SGHTA and CDR2 is FQGNSA in the germline V gene. The CDR3, as DNA: TGTGCCAGCAGCTTACAAGGGGTTAACACCATATATTTT. Translating gives CASSLQGVNTIYF.

V is TRBV6-2 or TRBV6-3 and J is TRBJ1-5, with 8 positions matching TRBD1. Germline lookup yields CDR1 MNHEY and CDR2 SVGEGT. After removal of 3 bases from V and 6 bases from J, the junction contained 13 bases not matched to a gene. The CDR3 contains 17 residues. The CDR3: CASSYLRGQGLGQPQHF. The CDR3 region has the DNA TGTGCCAGCAGTTATCTCCGCGGACAGGGTCTAGGTCAGCCCCAGCATTTT.

The CDR3, as DNA: TGCAGTGCTACGGGGGCCAGGTACGAGCAGTACTTC. It is translated as CSATGARYEQYF. The chain couples TRBV20-1 to TRBJ2-7; D possibly uses TRBD1 or TRBD2 (6 bases each). V gave up 4 bases and J gave up 4 bases, with 11 bases separating them. The germline CDR1 and CDR2 sequences are DFQATT and SNEGSKA (reference sequence). This CDR3 is built from 12 residues.

CDR3 amino acids: CASSLTILGGAEAFF. CDR3 coding DNA: TGTGCCAGCAGTTTAACAATACTAGGGGGCGCTGAAGCTTTCTTT. V gene TRBV12-3 or TRBV12-4 combines with J gene TRBJ1-1; 7 bases are a match to TRBD1. V shed 2 bases and J 6 bases; nucleotides not matched to a gene: 9. CDR3 length equals 15 residues.

Only a few counts were recorded for this clonotype. The chain is built from TRBV7-2 and TRBJ2-3; 8 nucleotides match TRBD2. The ends lost 7 bases at V and 0 bases at J; junction bases unmatched: 9. The germline gives CDR1 SGHTA, CDR2 FQGNSA. The CDR3 runs to 16 residues. CDR3 coding DNA: TGTGCCAGCACCTCACCTAGCGGGCGTAGCACAGATACGCAGTATTTT. Translating gives CASTSPSGRSTDTQYF. Drawing the rest from reference TRBV7-2 and TRBJ2-3, the complete variable domain is GAGVSQSPSNKVTEKGKDVELRCDPISGHTALYWYRQSLGQGLEFLIYFQGNSAPDKSGLPSDRFSAERTGGSVSTLTIQRTQQEDSAVYLCASTSPSGRSTDTQYFGPGTRLTVL.

This clonotype occurred a few times. The chain combines TRBV6-1 with TRBJ1-2, with D possibly being TRBD1 (5 bases). V was clipped by 7 bases and J by 8 bases, with 14 bases between them. In germline, CDR1 is MNHNS, CDR2 SASEGT. CDR3 length: 12 amino acids. The CDR3 region is CASTGYGDGYTF. As DNA, the CDR3 is TGTGCCAGCACCGGATACGGGGACGGCTACACCTTC.